One sample yielded the 16 T cell receptor beta chains listed below, sequenced in a study of blood T cell repertoires in COVID-19. Sequencing used immunoSEQ multiplex PCR; TCRdb keeps in-frame clones, though not all of them. Found here are about 120,000 clones, about four fifths of them singletons; the top ten hold approximately 2.4%. Sequencing was carried out using peripheral blood. The receptors were gathered from a man between 65 and 85 years old with acute or convalescent COVID-19.

This clone was seen once. The gene calls are TRBV5-1 and TRBJ1-4; D may be TRBD1 (6 bases). The germline V and J ends were trimmed by 2 bases and 4 bases, with 12 bases remaining between them. CDR3 length equals 15 residues. Germline V gene data show CDR1 as SGHRS and CDR2 as YFSETQ. CDR3 in amino acids: CASSFYGQINEKLFF. The DNA for the CDR3 is TGCGCCAGCAGCTTTTATGGACAGATTAATGAAAAACTGTTTTTT.

This clone was recorded at least ten times. The sample holds other DNA sequences that translate to the same CDR3. This chain uses TRBV5-1 with TRBJ2-7; maybe TRBD1 (6 bases). The CDR3 extends over 13 amino acids. CDR1 is SGHRS, CDR2 YFSETQ, per germline. Trimming left V 5 bases short and J 2 bases short, with 11 bases between. The CDR3 nucleotides read TGCGCCAGCAGACGGGACACTCCCTACGAGCAGTACTTC. Translated, it gives CASRRDTPYEQYF.

The gene calls are TRBV3-1 (or the pseudogene TRBV3-2) and TRBJ1-5; D call uncertain. The germline CDR1 and CDR2 sequences are LGHDT and YNNKEL (reference sequence). The CDR3 is 14 residues long. Trimming cost V 1 base and J 4 bases, with 8 bases left between them. The CDR3 DNA reads TGTGCCAGCAGCCAAGGGGTCGGGAATCAGCCCCAGCATTTT. Amino acid sequence: CASSQGVGNQPQHF.

The rearrangement joins TRBV6-2 or TRBV6-3 to TRBJ2-4; TRBD1 might be the D (5 bases). The CDR3 is made up of 16 amino acids. Germline V gene data show CDR1 as MNHEY and CDR2 as SVGEGT. Trimming cost V 2 bases and J 5 bases, with 16 bases left between them. CDR3 residues: CASSYPLQGYQNIQYF. The CDR3 nucleotides are TGTGCCAGCAGTTACCCCCTCCAGGGATACCAAAACATTCAGTACTTC.

V usage is TRBV5-1 and J usage is TRBJ1-2; D unresolved. CDR1 is SGHRS and CDR2 is YFSETQ in the germline V gene. This CDR3 region has 12 residues. The V end lost 5 bases, the J end lost 3 bases, and 8 bases lay between the germline ends. CDR3 coding DNA: TGCGCCAGCAGGGAGTACGACTATGGCTACACCTTC. Translated: CASREYDYGYTF.

The chain is built from TRBV24-1 and TRBJ1-2, with 10 bases aligning to TRBD1. CDR3 length: 12 residues. Germline V gives CDR1 KGHDR, CDR2 SFDVKD. V was pared by 9 bases and J by 4 bases, with 1 base of the junction left unmatched. CDR3: CATRDRGYGYTF. For the CDR3, the DNA is TGTGCCACCCGGGACAGGGGCTATGGCTACACCTTC.

This clone has more than one count but fewer than ten. V usage is TRBV10-3 and J usage is TRBJ1-1; 10 nucleotides line up with TRBD1. From germline, CDR1 is ENHRY and CDR2 SYGVKD. Trimming cost V 6 bases and J 1 base; bases outside gene matches: 8. There are 16 residues in the CDR3. CDR3 nucleotides: TGTGCCATCAGACGGACAGGGGGTCTTTCGAACACTGAAGCTTTCTTT. Translating it yields CAIRRTGGLSNTEAFF.

The sample holds a few counts of this clone. The CDR3 is CASSFSGTANTEAFF. In DNA, the CDR3 is TGCGCCAGCAGCTTTTCCGGGACAGCGAACACTGAAGCTTTCTTT. V usage is TRBV5-1 and J usage is TRBJ1-1; TRBD1 agrees at 7 bases. Germline V gene data show CDR1 as SGHRS and CDR2 as YFSETQ. The CDR3 totals 15 residues. Trimming at V came to 2 bases and at J to 1 base, leaving 5 bases not matched to a gene.

The chain is built from TRBV24-1 and TRBJ1-1, with 7 nucleotides matching TRBD1. The length of the CDR3 is 12 residues. CDR1 is KGHDR and CDR2 is SFDVKD in the germline V gene. J gave up 11 bases and V 2 bases, and 4 bases lay outside the gene matches. The CDR3 spells CATSDSDRAAFF. Written as DNA, the CDR3 is TGTGCCACCAGTGATTCTGACAGGGCCGCTTTCTTT.

The genes are TRBV21-1 and TRBJ2-1; the DNA was not used to check the table's D call, TRBD1. TRBV21-1 is a documented pseudogene. The CDR3 is 15 amino acids. The CDR3 DNA reads as TGTGCCAGCATTATGGGACAGGGGGCAAGCAATGAGCAGTTCTTC. Its protein is CASIMGQGASNEQFF.

The CDR3, as DNA: TGTGCCAGCTCACCACCCCCCGGGTATGGCAACACCGGGGAGCTGTTTTTT. Its protein product is CASSPPPGYGNTGELFF. V and J are TRBV18 and TRBJ2-2; D not certain. V lost 0 bases and J 2 bases, leaving 13 bases between the germline ends. The CDR3 runs 17 residues. CDR1 is KGHSH and CDR2 is LQKENI in the germline V gene.

This clone is labeled medium-sized. This chain joins TRBV2 and TRBJ1-4; 9 bases fit TRBD1. CDR1 SNHLY and CDR2 FYNNEI come from the germline V gene. The V gene end was trimmed by 6 bases and the J gene end by 6 bases; junction bases not matched to a gene: 5. CDR3 size: 14 residues. The CDR3 DNA reads TGTGCCAGCAGATCCGGGACAGGGTATGAAAAACTGTTTTTT. Translating it yields CASRSGTGYEKLFF.

The chain has TRBV4-3 and TRBJ1-5, with a weak D call TRBD1 (5 bases). Per the germline V gene, CDR1 is LGHNA and CDR2 is YSLEER. The CDR3 extends over 14 amino acids. V lost 1 base, J lost 7 bases, and 11 bases lay in between. The DNA for the CDR3 is TGCGCCAGCAGCCAAGTAACAGGCGAGCAGCCCCAGCATTTT. This codes for CASSQVTGEQPQHF.

The chain joins TRBV7-9 to TRBJ2-7; TRBD2 matches 9 bases. The CDR3 has 13 amino acids. The ends lost 7 bases at V and 3 bases at J; junction bases unmatched: 4. Germline V gene lookup returns CDR1 SEHNR and CDR2 FQNEAQ (reference sequence). CDR3 in amino acids: CASTLSGGYEQYF. The CDR3 DNA follows: TGTGCCAGCACCCTTAGCGGGGGCTACGAGCAGTACTTC.

This chain joins TRBV7-2 and TRBJ2-1, with 10 bases matching TRBD2. The CDR3 sequence is 18 residues long. Germline CDR1 is SGHTA and CDR2 is FQGNSA. V lost 6 bases and J lost 1; bases outside the gene matches: 12. CDR3 DNA sequence: TGTGCCAGCAGGTACCGACTAGCGGGTACAACTTCCTACAATGAGCAGTTCTTC. As protein: CASRYRLAGTTSYNEQFF.

The chain is built from TRBV21-1 and TRBJ1-2; TRBD1, the D gene given by the table, was not confirmed from the DNA. TRBV21-1 is reported as a pseudogene. The CDR3 is 16 residues long. CDR3 region: CASSKAEDRAYYGYTF. The CDR3 bases are TGTGCCAGCAGCAAAGCGGAAGACAGGGCCTACTATGGCTACACCTTC.